Sequencing of this T cell receptor (beta chain) was carried out in a study of Tregs in tolerant kidney transplant recipients. Recipients received nonmyeloablative bone marrow transplants from related graft donors, with transient mixed chimerism. On this clone: The CDR3 extends 3 residues past the end of the read, so its final part is completed from the germline J gene.

The length of the CDR3 is 12 residues. Germline CDR1 and CDR2: SEHNR and FQNEAQ (reference sequence). With 8 bases removed from V and 1 base from J, the gap between germline ends came to 8 bases. Sequencing was performed with immunoSEQ multiplex PCR; in TCRdb, only in-frame clones are kept and a portion is missing. This specimen shows roughly 15,000 clones; the ten leading clones hold roughly 4%. Sequencing used CD4+ T cells from blood (PBMCs), obtained 12 months after the transplant. The chain combines TRBV7-9 with TRBJ1-1; no reliable D call. This clonotype was sampled from a human patient who received a combined kidney and bone marrow transplant. These T cells may partly come from the graft donor. The CDR3 loop reads CASEQTNTEAFF. The sequenced part of the CDR3 DNA is TGTGCCAGCGAACAGACGAACACTGAA. The whole variable domain, remainder taken from reference TRBV7-9 and TRBJ1-1, is DTGVSQNPRHKITKRGQNVTFRCDPISEHNRLYWYRQTLGQGPEFLTYFQNEAQLEKSRLLSDRFSAERPKGSFSTLEIQRTEQGDSAMYLCASEQTNTEAFFGQGTRLTVV.